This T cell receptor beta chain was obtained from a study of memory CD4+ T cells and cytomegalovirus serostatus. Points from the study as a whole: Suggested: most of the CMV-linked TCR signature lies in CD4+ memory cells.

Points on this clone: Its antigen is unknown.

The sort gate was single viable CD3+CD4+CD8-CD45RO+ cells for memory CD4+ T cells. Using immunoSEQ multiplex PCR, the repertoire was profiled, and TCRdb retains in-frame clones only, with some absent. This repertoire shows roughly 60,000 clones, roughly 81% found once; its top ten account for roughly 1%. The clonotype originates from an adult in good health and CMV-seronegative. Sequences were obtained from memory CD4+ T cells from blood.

The CDR3: CASSLAEAGANVLTF. The DNA for the CDR3 is TGTGCCAGCAGTTTAGCGGAAGCTGGGGCCAACGTCCTGACTTTC. The J gene is TRBJ2-6, the V gene TRBV28; D is unresolved. V was pared by 2 bases and J by 2 bases, with 7 bases between. Germline V lookup: CDR1 MDHEN, CDR2 SYDVKM. The CDR3 sequence is 15 residues long. The full variable domain, in which reference TRBV28 and TRBJ2-6 provide the parts outside the CDR3, is DVKVTQSSRYLVKRTGEKVFLECVQDMDHENMFWYRQDPGLGLRLIYFSYDVKMKEKGDIPEGYSVSREKKERFSLILESASTNQTSMYLCASSLAEAGANVLTFGAGSRLTVL.